One sample yielded the 30 T cell receptor beta chains listed below, sequenced in a study of a mutant IDH1 vaccine in newly diagnosed glioma. Repertoires were generated with immunoSEQ multiplex PCR, while TCRdb's copy carries only in-frame clones and drops some. The repertoire holds about 67,000 clones, about four fifths seen once, with about 3.8% in the top ten. These TCRs' antigens remain unknown. Time point reported: week 47, end of study. In every dose of vaccine, 300 ug of mutant IDH1 20-mer peptide was given alongside topical imiquimod. The sample was PBMCs, taken from a glioma patient whose treatment included an IDH1 peptide vaccine. These receptors came from a man aged 25 to 40 with glioma.

The count of this clone is one. This chain joins TRBV5-1 and TRBJ2-5; possible D gene TRBD1, 6 bases. The V end was cut by 0 bases, the J end by 2 bases, with 14 bases between. This CDR3 spans 16 amino acids. Germline V lookup: CDR1 SGHRS, CDR2 YFSETQ. The CDR3 bases are TGCGCCAGCAGCTTGGCCGATTTCGGACAGCAAGAGACCCAGTACTTC. It encodes CASSLADFGQQETQYF. The whole variable domain, filled in from reference TRBV5-1 and TRBJ2-5, reads KAGVTQTPRYLIKTRGQQVTLSCSPISGHRSVSWYQQTPGQGLQFLFEYFSETQRNKGNFPGRFSGRQFSNSRSEMNVSTLELGDSALYLCASSLADFGQQETQYFGPGTRLLVL.

J is TRBJ1-6 and V is TRBV11-2, with D maybe TRBD1 (5 bases). The germline gives CDR1 SGHAT, CDR2 FQNNGV. The V end lost 5 bases, the J end lost 9 bases, and 20 bases lay between the germline ends. CDR3 length: 16 residues. DNA for the CDR3: TGTGCCAGCAGCCCCGGGGGTGGGGTCTGGGGTTCACCCCTCCACTTT. As protein: CASSPGGGVWGSPLHF. The variable domain in full, completed from reference TRBV11-2 and TRBJ1-6, reads EAGVAQSPRYKIIEKRQSVAFWCNPISGHATLYWYQQILGQGPKLLIQFQNNGVVDDSQLPKDRFSAERLKGVDSTLKIQPAKLEDSAVYLCASSPGGGVWGSPLHFGNGTRLTVT.

This clone showed up just once. J is TRBJ2-3 and V is TRBV5-1, with D unclear. Trimming left V 4 bases short and J 3 bases short, with 12 bases between. Germline values: CDR1 SGHRS, CDR2 YFSETQ. The CDR3 spans 14 residues. Written as DNA, the CDR3 is TGCGCCAGCAGCCCTATCCCTCCAACAGATACGCAGTATTTT. Its protein is CASSPIPPTDTQYF.

J is TRBJ2-5 and V is TRBV30, with 8 nucleotides matching TRBD1. V lost 5 bases, J lost 0 bases, and 2 bases stayed unmatched. This CDR3 comprises 13 residues. Germline assignment: CDR1 GTSNPN and CDR2 SVGIG (reference sequence). CDR3 amino acids: CAWHRGYQETQYF. As DNA, the CDR3 is TGTGCCTGGCACAGGGGGTACCAAGAGACCCAGTACTTC.

The chain uses TRBV5-6 and TRBJ1-4; D unclear. CDR3 size: 13 residues. The germline gives CDR1 SGHDT, CDR2 YYEEEE. The V gene lost 0 bases and the J gene lost 10 bases, with 10 bases spanning the gap. CDR3 in amino acids: CASSLVYIGKLFF. The CDR3 DNA reads TGTGCCAGCAGCTTGGTTTATATTGGAAAACTGTTTTTT.

This clone came up a few times. The chain has TRBV10-1 and TRBJ2-6, with D unresolved. There are 15 residues in the CDR3. Trimming pared 4 bases from V and 0 bases from J, leaving 7 bases between. Germline assignment: CDR1 WNHNN and CDR2 SYGVQD (reference sequence). CDR3 protein: CASSGSSSGANVLTF. CDR3 bases: TGCGCCAGCAGTGGGTCCTCCTCTGGGGCCAACGTCCTGACTTTC.

The chain combines TRBV5-4 with TRBJ1-2; no reliable D call. This CDR3 has 15 residues. The V and J ends lost 0 bases and 2 bases respectively, with 11 bases between them. Germline V gives CDR1 SGHNT, CDR2 YYREEE (reference sequence). The chain's CDR3 is CASSLVGSFNYGYTF. CDR3 bases: TGTGCCAGCAGCTTGGTGGGATCCTTCAACTATGGCTACACCTTC.

The chain joins TRBV7-9 to TRBJ2-5; tentatively, D is TRBD1 (6 bases). CDR1 and CDR2 from the germline V gene are SEHNR and FQNEAQ (reference sequence). There are 16 residues in the CDR3. The V end lost 1 base, the J end lost 1 base, and 13 bases lay between the germline ends. The CDR3 region has the DNA TGTGCCAGCAGCTTAGGGGCCAGGGGCCTCCAAGAGACCCAGTACTTC. This gives the protein CASSLGARGLQETQYF.

This clone has only one observation. The J gene is TRBJ2-6, the V gene TRBV10-2; TRBD1 matches at 10 bases. The V and J ends lost 10 bases and 3 bases, in that order; junction bases with no gene match: 3. Germline V gives CDR1 WSHSY, CDR2 SAAADI. This CDR3 has 14 amino acids. Here the CDR3 DNA reads TGCGCCACCGGGACAGGGGTTGGGGCCAACGTCCTGACTTTC. As protein: CATGTGVGANVLTF.

The chain is built from TRBV7-6 and TRBJ1-1; 7 nucleotides match TRBD1. Looked up from germline, CDR1 is SGHVS and CDR2 is FNYEAQ. This CDR3 has 15 residues. V shed 1 base, J shed 1 base, and the junction held 3 bases outside the gene matches. The DNA for the CDR3 is TGTGCCAGCAGCTTAGAGGCAGGGGGGAACACTGAAGCTTTCTTT. Translated: CASSLEAGGNTEAFF.

The CDR3, as DNA: TGTGCCAGCAGTTACTCTATGAACACTGAAGCTTTCTTT. This codes for CASSYSMNTEAFF. This chain uses TRBV6-5 with TRBJ1-1; D is undetermined. Trimming left V 0 bases short and J 0 bases short, with 2 bases between. The CDR3 spans 13 residues. Germline assignment: CDR1 MNHEY and CDR2 SVGAGI.

This chain joins TRBV11-2 and TRBJ2-5; D is perhaps TRBD1 or TRBD2 (5 bases each). Germline assignment: CDR1 SGHAT and CDR2 FQNNGV. Trimming removed 4 bases from V and 1 base from J, with 10 bases in between. The CDR3 consists of 14 residues. CDR3 nucleotide sequence: TGTGCCAGCAGCTCGGGGCGCCGCCAAGAGACCCAGTACTTC. This translates into CASSSGRRQETQYF.

The J gene is TRBJ1-3, the V gene TRBV7-9, with D unclear. The CDR3 runs to 17 residues. Germline-derived CDR1 and CDR2 are SEHNR and FQNEAQ (reference sequence). The V end was cut by 3 bases, the J end by 0 bases, with 15 bases between. The CDR3 region is CASSFLLSQSSGNTIYF. The DNA for the CDR3 is TGTGCCAGCAGCTTCCTGCTTTCGCAGAGCTCTGGAAACACCATATATTTT.

The V call is TRBV11-3, the J call TRBJ2-5; D gene unclear. This CDR3 comprises 15 residues. The germline V and J ends were trimmed by 1 base and 1 base, with 10 bases remaining between them. CDR1 and CDR2 (germline): SGHNT, YENEEA. CDR3 in amino acids: CASSLGAGSQETQYF. CDR3 in DNA: TGTGCCAGCAGCTTAGGTGCAGGAAGCCAAGAGACCCAGTACTTC.

This clone was counted once. DNA for the CDR3: TGTGCCAGCAGCTATGCGAATGTGGGAATGAACACTGAAGCTTTCTTT. Translation gives CASSYANVGMNTEAFF. The V call is TRBV7-8, the J call TRBJ1-1, with D unresolved. Trimming removed 4 bases at V and 0 bases at J, with 15 bases between. The CDR3 runs to 16 residues. Germline assignment: CDR1 SGHVS and CDR2 FQNEAQ.

This chain links TRBV4-2 with TRBJ1-4, with 7 bases aligning to TRBD1. Germline V CDR1 and CDR2: LGHNA, YNFKEQ. The ends lost 2 bases at V and 5 bases at J; junction bases unmatched: 11. The CDR3 is 17 residues long. In DNA form, the CDR3 reads TGTGCCAGCAGCCAACTAGGAAAGACAGGGCCAAATGAAAAACTGTTTTTT. It encodes CASSQLGKTGPNEKLFF.

The chain recombines TRBV20-1 with TRBJ1-4; TRBD1 aligns across 7 bases. Germline CDR1 and CDR2: DFQATT and SNEGSKA (reference sequence). There are 11 residues in the CDR3. V shed 1 base and J 14 bases; nucleotides not matched to a gene: 4. The CDR3 sequence: CSARGVQGLFF. CDR3 nucleotide sequence: TGCAGTGCTAGAGGGGTACAGGGGCTGTTTTTT.

The chain links TRBV27 to TRBJ1-6, with D unresolved. Between the trimmed V and J ends, which lost 6 bases and 5 bases, there was a span of 11 bases. The CDR3 spans 14 residues. In germline, CDR1 is MNHEY, CDR2 SMNVEV (reference sequence). CDR3 bases: TGTGCCAGCAGGACCCTACGGGATAATTCACCCCTCCACTTT. As protein: CASRTLRDNSPLHF.

The rearrangement links TRBV19 to TRBJ1-1; the match to TRBD1 covers 8 bases. Germline CDR1 LNHDA, CDR2 SQIVND (reference sequence). V dropped 5 bases and J dropped 1; count of bases not matched to a gene: 0. The CDR3 has 13 residues. The CDR3 loop reads CASSDRGNTEAFF. CDR3 coding DNA: TGTGCCAGTAGTGACAGGGGGAACACTGAAGCTTTCTTT.

This rearrangement joins TRBV19 to TRBJ2-2; no clear D gene. This CDR3 has 13 amino acids. The V end was cut by 5 bases, the J end by 6 bases, with 10 bases between. Germline-derived CDR1 and CDR2 are LNHDA and SQIVND (reference sequence). The DNA of the CDR3 is TGTGCCAGTAGTTACGGAGAGGCCGGGGAGCTGTTTTTT. This codes for CASSYGEAGELFF.

Turning to this clone: At one boundary the junction diverges from the germline segment, which might be a read error. This chain joins TRBV5-6 and TRBJ2-7; D possibly uses TRBD1 or TRBD2 (5 bases each). Germline assignment: CDR1 SGHDT and CDR2 YYEEEE. The CDR3 sequence is 13 residues long. The CDR3 DNA reads as TGTGCCAGCAGCGGACTCCGGGACCCCCGCGGCCGCTTC. Its protein product is CASSGLRDPRGRF.

The chain has TRBV6-1 and TRBJ1-5; D remains ambiguous. Trimming removed 2 bases from V and 5 bases from J, with 7 bases in between. The germline gives CDR1 MNHNS, CDR2 SASEGT. CDR3 size: 13 residues. The chain's CDR3 is CASSENRHQPQHF. CDR3 coding DNA: TGTGCCAGCAGTGAAAACAGACATCAGCCCCAGCATTTT.

This clone was detected only once. The V call is TRBV5-1, the J call TRBJ2-5; TRBD2 matches at 7 bases. Trimming took 2 bases from V and 2 from J; bases not matched to a gene: 6. The germline V gene encodes CDR1 SGHRS and CDR2 YFSETQ. This CDR3 spans 15 amino acids. DNA of the CDR3: TGCGCCAGCAGCTTCGAGGGACTACCTCAAGAGACCCAGTACTTC. It specifies CASSFEGLPQETQYF.

V is TRBV30 and J is TRBJ1-3, with D possibly matching TRBD1 (6 bases). Germline-derived CDR1 and CDR2 are GTSNPN and SVGIG (reference sequence). V was shortened by 2 bases and J by 4 bases, with 12 bases between the two germline ends. The CDR3 covers 14 residues. The CDR3 region is CAWSQGSAGNTIYF. DNA of the CDR3: TGTGCCTGGAGTCAGGGGTCTGCGGGAAACACCATATATTTT.

J is TRBJ2-5 and V is TRBV7-9, with a possible D match to TRBD1 (5 bases). The CDR3 contains 13 residues. V lost 8 bases, J lost 1 base, and 11 bases lay in between. Germline V CDR1 and CDR2: SEHNR, FQNEAQ (reference sequence). The CDR3, as DNA: TGTGCCAGCCTCAGACAGACCCAAGAGACCCAGTACTTC. This gives the protein CASLRQTQETQYF.

The V call is TRBV28, the J call TRBJ1-1; D possibly corresponds to TRBD1 (6 bases). CDR1 is MDHEN, CDR2 SYDVKM, per germline. V dropped 6 bases and J dropped 3 bases, with 20 bases sitting between them. The CDR3 has 16 amino acids. CDR3 sequence (DNA): TGTGCCAGCAGCTACGCAAGGGGGGAGGGCGACACTGAAGCTTTCTTT. Its translation is CASSYARGEGDTEAFF.

The rearrangement joins TRBV7-2 to TRBJ2-1; 8 positions agree with TRBD2. This CDR3 is 15 amino acids long. Germline CDR1 and CDR2: SGHTA and FQGNSA. V shed 7 bases and J 2 bases; nucleotides not matched to a gene: 7. CDR3 sequence (DNA): TGTGCCAGCACCCCCGGTAGCGGGGCCTACAATGAGCAGTTCTTC. Its protein is CASTPGSGAYNEQFF.

The V call is TRBV7-8, the J call TRBJ2-3; 13 bases map to TRBD2. CDR3 length: 17 residues. Trimming at V came to 4 bases and at J to 3 bases, leaving 7 bases not matched to a gene. Germline assignment: CDR1 SGHVS and CDR2 FQNEAQ. Written as DNA, the CDR3 is TGTGCCAGCAGCTCTTGGGGACTAGCGGGGAGAACAGATACGCAGTATTTT. This translates into CASSSWGLAGRTDTQYF.

The chain links TRBV6-4 to TRBJ2-5; 8 bases are shared with TRBD2. J was trimmed by 2 bases and V by 8 bases; bases with no gene match: 4. This CDR3 contains 13 residues. Germline V gene lookup returns CDR1 MRHNA and CDR2 SNTAGT. CDR3 sequence (DNA): TGTGCCAGCCCGAGACTAGCGCAAGAGACCCAGTACTTC. This translates into CASPRLAQETQYF.

J is TRBJ2-7 and V is TRBV28, with TRBD1 matching 8 bases. The CDR3 is 15 amino acids. V was pared by 5 bases and J by 2 bases, with 8 bases of the junction left unmatched. The germline CDR1 and CDR2 sequences are MDHEN and SYDVKM. The CDR3 region is CASSTSPGQAYEQYF. DNA for the CDR3: TGTGCCAGCAGTACCTCTCCGGGACAGGCCTACGAGCAGTACTTC.